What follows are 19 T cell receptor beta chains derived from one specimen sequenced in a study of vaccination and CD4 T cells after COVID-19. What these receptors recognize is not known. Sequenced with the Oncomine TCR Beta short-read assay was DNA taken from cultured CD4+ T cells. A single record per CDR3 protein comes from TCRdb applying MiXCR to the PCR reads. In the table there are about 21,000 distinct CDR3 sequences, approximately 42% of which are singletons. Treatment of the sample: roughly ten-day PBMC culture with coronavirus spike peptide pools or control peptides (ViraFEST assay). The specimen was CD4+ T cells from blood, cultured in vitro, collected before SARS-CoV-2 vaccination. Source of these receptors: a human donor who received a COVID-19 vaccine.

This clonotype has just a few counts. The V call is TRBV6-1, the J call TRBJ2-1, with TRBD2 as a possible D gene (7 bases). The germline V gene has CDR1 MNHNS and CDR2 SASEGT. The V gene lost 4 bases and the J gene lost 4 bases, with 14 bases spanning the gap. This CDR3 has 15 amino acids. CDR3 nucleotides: TGTGCCAGCAGTGTGCACGGGGGGCCTTACAATGAGCAGTTCTTC. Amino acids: CASSVHGGPYNEQFF.

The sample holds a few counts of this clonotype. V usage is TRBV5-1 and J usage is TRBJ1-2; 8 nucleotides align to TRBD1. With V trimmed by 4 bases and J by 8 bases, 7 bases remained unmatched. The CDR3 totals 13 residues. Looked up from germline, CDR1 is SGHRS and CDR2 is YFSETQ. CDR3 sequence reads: CASSIQGGRGYTF. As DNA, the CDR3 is TGCGCCAGCAGCATACAGGGGGGGAGAGGCTACACCTTC.

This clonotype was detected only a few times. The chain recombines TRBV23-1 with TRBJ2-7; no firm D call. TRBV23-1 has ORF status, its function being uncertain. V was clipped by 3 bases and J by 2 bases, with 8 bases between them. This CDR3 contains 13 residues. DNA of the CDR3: TGCGCCAGCAGTCATCCTCGCGCCTACGAGCAGTACTTC. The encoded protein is CASSHPRAYEQYF.

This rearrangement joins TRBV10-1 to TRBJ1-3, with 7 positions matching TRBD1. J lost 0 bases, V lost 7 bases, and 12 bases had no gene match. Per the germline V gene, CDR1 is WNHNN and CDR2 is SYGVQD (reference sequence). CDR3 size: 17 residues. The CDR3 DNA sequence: TGCGCCAGCACCCGAGGGCGACAGGGTTTCTCTGGAAACACCATATATTTT. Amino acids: CASTRGRQGFSGNTIYF.

CDR3: CSARVAARSGTSLYEQYF. The CDR3 coding sequence is TGCAGTGCTAGGGTCGCGGCCAGATCCGGGACATCTCTCTACGAGCAGTACTTC. J is TRBJ2-7 and V is TRBV20-1; D is perhaps TRBD1 (6 bases). CDR1 is DFQATT, CDR2 SNEGSKA, per germline (reference sequence). The CDR3 is 18 amino acids. The V and J ends lost 3 bases and 3 bases respectively, with 27 bases between them.

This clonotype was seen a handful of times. For the CDR3, the DNA is TGCGCCAGCAGCCTCAAAGGGGTGGATTCACCCCTCCACTTT. Translation: CASSLKGVDSPLHF. The V call is TRBV5-1, the J call TRBJ1-6; maybe TRBD1 (5 bases). The V end lost 4 bases, the J end lost 8 bases, and 13 bases lay between the germline ends. Germline V gene data show CDR1 as SGHRS and CDR2 as YFSETQ. The CDR3 sequence is 14 residues long.

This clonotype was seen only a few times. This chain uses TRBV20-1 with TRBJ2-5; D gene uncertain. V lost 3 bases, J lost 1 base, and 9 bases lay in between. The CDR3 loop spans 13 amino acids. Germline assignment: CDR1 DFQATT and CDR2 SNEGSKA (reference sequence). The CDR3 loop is CSARQPAQETQYF. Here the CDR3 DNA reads TGCAGTGCTAGGCAACCCGCCCAAGAGACCCAGTACTTC.

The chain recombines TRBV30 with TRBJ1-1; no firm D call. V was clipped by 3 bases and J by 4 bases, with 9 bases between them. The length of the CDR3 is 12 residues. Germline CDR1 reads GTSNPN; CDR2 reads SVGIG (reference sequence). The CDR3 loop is CAWRQAVTEAFF. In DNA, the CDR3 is TGTGCCTGGAGGCAGGCGGTCACTGAAGCTTTCTTT.

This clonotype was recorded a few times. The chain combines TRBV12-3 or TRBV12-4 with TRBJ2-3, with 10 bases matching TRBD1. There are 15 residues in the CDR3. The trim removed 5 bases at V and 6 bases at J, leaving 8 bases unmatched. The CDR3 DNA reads TGTGCCAGCAGTCGCGGGACAGGGGTCGGGGATACGCAGTATTTT. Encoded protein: CASSRGTGVGDTQYF.

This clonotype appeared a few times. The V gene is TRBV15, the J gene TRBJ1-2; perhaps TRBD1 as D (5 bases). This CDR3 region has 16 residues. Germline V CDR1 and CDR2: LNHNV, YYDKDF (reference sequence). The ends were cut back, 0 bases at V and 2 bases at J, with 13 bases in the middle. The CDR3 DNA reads TGTGCCACCAGCAGAGATGGTGGGACTTCAAACTATGGCTACACCTTC. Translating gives CATSRDGGTSNYGYTF.

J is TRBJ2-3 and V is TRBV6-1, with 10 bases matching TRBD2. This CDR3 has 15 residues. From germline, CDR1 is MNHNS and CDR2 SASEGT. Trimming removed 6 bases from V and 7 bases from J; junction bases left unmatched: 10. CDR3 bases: TGTGCCAGCAGCAAGACTAGCGGGTTCAAAAATACGCAGTATTTT. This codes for CASSKTSGFKNTQYF.

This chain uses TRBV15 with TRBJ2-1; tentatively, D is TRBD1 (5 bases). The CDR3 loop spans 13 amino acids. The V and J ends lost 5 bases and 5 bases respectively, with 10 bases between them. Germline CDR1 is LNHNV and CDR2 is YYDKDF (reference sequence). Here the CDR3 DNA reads TGTGCCACCAGCCTGGACATTAACAATGAGCAGTTCTTC. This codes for CATSLDINNEQFF.

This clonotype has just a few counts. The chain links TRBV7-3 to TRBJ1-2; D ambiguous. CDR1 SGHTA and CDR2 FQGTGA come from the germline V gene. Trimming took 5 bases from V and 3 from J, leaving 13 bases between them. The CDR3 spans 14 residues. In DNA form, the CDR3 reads TGTGCCAGCAGCCTACCGAGGGAACACTATGGCTACACCTTC. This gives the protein CASSLPREHYGYTF.

The CDR3 sequence: CASSLVGRQNTGELFF. The DNA of the CDR3 is TGTGCCAGCAGCTTAGTAGGACGCCAGAACACCGGGGAGCTGTTTTTT. The chain carries TRBV7-6 and TRBJ2-2; the D is unclear. Looked up from germline, CDR1 is SGHVS and CDR2 is FNYEAQ. This CDR3 is built from 16 residues. V lost 1 base, J lost 1 base, and 10 bases lay in between.

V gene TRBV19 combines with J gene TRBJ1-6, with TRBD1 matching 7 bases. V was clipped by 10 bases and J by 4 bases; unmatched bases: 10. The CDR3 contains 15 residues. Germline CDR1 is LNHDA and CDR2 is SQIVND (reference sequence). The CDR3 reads CATQPGTVYNSPLHF. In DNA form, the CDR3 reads TGTGCCACCCAACCTGGGACAGTTTATAATTCACCCCTCCACTTT. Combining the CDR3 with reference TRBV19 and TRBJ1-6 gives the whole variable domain DGGITQSPKYLFRKEGQNVTLSCEQNLNHDAMYWYRQDPGQGLRLIYYSQIVNDFQKGDIAEGYSVSREKKESFPLTVTSAQKNPTAFYLCATQPGTVYNSPLHFGNGTRLTVT.

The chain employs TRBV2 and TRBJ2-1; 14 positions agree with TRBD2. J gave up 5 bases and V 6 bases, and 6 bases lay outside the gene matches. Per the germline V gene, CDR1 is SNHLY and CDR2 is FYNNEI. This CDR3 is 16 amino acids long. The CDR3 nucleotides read TGTGCCAGCAGGAAAGGACTAGCGGGGGGAAACAATGAGCAGTTCTTC. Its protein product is CASRKGLAGGNNEQFF.

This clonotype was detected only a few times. The CDR3 protein is CSANRGFDTEAFF. The CDR3 DNA follows: TGCAGTGCTAACAGGGGGTTCGACACTGAAGCTTTCTTT. V and J are TRBV20-1 and TRBJ1-1, with 8 nucleotides matching TRBD1. The length of the CDR3 is 13 residues. The ends lost 4 bases at V and 3 bases at J; junction bases unmatched: 4. Germline loops: CDR1 DFQATT, CDR2 SNEGSKA (reference sequence).

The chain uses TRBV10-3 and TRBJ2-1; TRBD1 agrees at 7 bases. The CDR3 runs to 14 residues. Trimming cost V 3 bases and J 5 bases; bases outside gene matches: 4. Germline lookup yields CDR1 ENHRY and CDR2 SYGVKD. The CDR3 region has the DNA TGTGCCATCAGTGAATACGACAGGGACAATGAGCAGTTCTTC. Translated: CAISEYDRDNEQFF.

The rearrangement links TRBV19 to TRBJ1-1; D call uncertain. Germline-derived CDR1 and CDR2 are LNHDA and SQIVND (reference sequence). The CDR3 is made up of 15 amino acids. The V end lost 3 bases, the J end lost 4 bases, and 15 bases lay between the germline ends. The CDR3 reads CASSMKGPWVTEAFF. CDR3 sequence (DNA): TGTGCCAGTAGTATGAAGGGCCCCTGGGTCACTGAAGCTTTCTTT.